Listed below are T cell receptor beta chains from one sample, sequenced in a study of shared clonotypes between healthy human individuals. The method was immunoSEQ multiplex PCR; TCRdb's version includes in-frame clones alone and lacks a portion of them. Among some 1,100,000 clones listed, around 82% were seen once. What was sequenced was memory CD4+ T cells from PBMCs. Receptor source: a young man in good health. Some clones in this sample may be carry-over from other donors' samples. CDR3s include the opening cysteine and the closing phenylalanine or tryptophan. D genes are given only for firm matches. Expanded clones are given a class, and other clones once, few, many or no size at all.

cdr3_aa cdr3_nt j_call d_call clone_size v_call cdr3_length
CASSLWAGDSSGANVLTF TGTGCCAGCAGTTTATGGGCAGGGGACTCCTCTGGGGCCAACGTCCTGACTTTC TRBJ2-6 NA NA TRBV28 18
CASSSRTSGNTQYF TGTGCCAGCAGTTCGCGGACTAGCGGGAATACGCAGTATTTT TRBJ2-3 TRBD2 NA TRBV28 14
CSVTPPGLAVQETQYF TGCAGCGTCACCCCCCCAGGACTAGCGGTCCAAGAGACCCAGTACTTC TRBJ2-5 TRBD2 NA TRBV29-1 16
CASSQEGASTEAFF TGTGCCAGCAGCCAAGAAGGGGCGAGCACTGAAGCTTTCTTT TRBJ1-1 NA NA TRBV14 14
CASGPTAYQETQYF TGTGCCAGCGGACCGACGGCGTACCAAGAGACCCAGTACTTC TRBJ2-5 NA NA TRBV7-9 14
CASRSVTGGTEAFF TGCGCCAGCCGATCTGTGACAGGAGGCACTGAAGCTTTCTTT TRBJ1-1 NA NA TRBV5-1 14
CASGSVSVDTQYF TGTGCCAGCGGGTCAGTTTCAGTGGATACGCAGTATTTT TRBJ2-3 NA NA TRBV7-2 13
CASSEVWDPSNQPQHF TGTGCCAGCAGTGAGGTCTGGGACCCCAGCAATCAGCCCCAGCATTTT TRBJ1-5 NA NA TRBV2 16
CASSPLGDREAFF TGTGCCAGCTCACCACTGGGGGACAGGGAAGCTTTCTTT TRBJ1-1 TRBD1 NA TRBV18 13
CASTNLGGPRNEQYF TGTGCCAGCACGAACCTCGGAGGGCCCAGGAACGAGCAGTACTTC TRBJ2-7 NA NA TRBV6-5 15
CASSLDGSRYNEQFF TGCGCCAGCAGCTTGGACGGGAGCCGGTACAATGAGCAGTTCTTC TRBJ2-1 NA NA TRBV5-1 15
CASSPRLAAMYNEQFF TGTGCCAGCAGCCCCCGACTAGCGGCCATGTACAATGAGCAGTTCTTC TRBJ2-1 TRBD2 NA TRBV9 16
CASSLAPGLHNEQFF TGTGCCAGCAGCTTAGCTCCGGGACTACACAATGAGCAGTTCTTC TRBJ2-1 TRBD2 few TRBV7-7 15
CAWTLGGNQPQHF TGTGCCTGGACCCTAGGGGGGAATCAGCCCCAGCATTTT TRBJ1-5 NA NA TRBV30 13
CSALTGVETQYF TGCAGCGCCTTAACTGGGGTAGAGACCCAGTACTTC TRBJ2-5 NA few TRBV29-1 12
CASSEQVNTGELFF TGTGCCAGCTCAGAACAGGTGAACACCGGGGAGCTGTTTTTT TRBJ2-2 NA NA TRBV18 14
CASSPMGSGRNQETQYF TGTGCCAGTAGCCCCATGGGGAGCGGGAGGAATCAAGAGACCCAGTACTTC TRBJ2-5 TRBD2 NA TRBV19 17
CASSRTVQETQYF TGTGCCAGCAGCCGGACAGTTCAAGAGACCCAGTACTTC TRBJ2-5 NA NA TRBV7-3 13
CASSPNEGMTGELFF TGTGCCAGCTCACCAAATGAGGGAATGACCGGGGAGCTGTTTTTT TRBJ2-2 NA NA TRBV18 15
CASSVDLSGISTDTQYF TGTGCCAGCAGCGTAGATTTAAGCGGGATAAGCACAGATACGCAGTATTTT TRBJ2-3 TRBD2 NA TRBV9 17
CASSPGTIYEQYF TGTGCCAGCAGTCCCGGGACTATCTACGAGCAGTACTTC TRBJ2-7 TRBD2 NA TRBV6-5 13
CASSPQAGAAETQYF TGTGCCAGCAGCCCCCAAGCGGGAGCGGCCGAGACCCAGTACTTC TRBJ2-5 TRBD2 NA TRBV14 15
CAWRGRREGGNIQYF TGTGCCTGGAGAGGGAGGAGGGAAGGGGGAAACATTCAGTACTTC TRBJ2-4 NA NA TRBV30 15
CASSRPSGIHTDTQYF TGTGCCAGCAGTCGACCTTCTGGGATCCACACAGATACGCAGTATTTT TRBJ2-3 NA few TRBV27 16
CASPSGRLSTDTQYF TGTGCCAGCCCGAGCGGGCGGCTAAGCACAGATACGCAGTATTTT TRBJ2-3 NA NA TRBV28 15